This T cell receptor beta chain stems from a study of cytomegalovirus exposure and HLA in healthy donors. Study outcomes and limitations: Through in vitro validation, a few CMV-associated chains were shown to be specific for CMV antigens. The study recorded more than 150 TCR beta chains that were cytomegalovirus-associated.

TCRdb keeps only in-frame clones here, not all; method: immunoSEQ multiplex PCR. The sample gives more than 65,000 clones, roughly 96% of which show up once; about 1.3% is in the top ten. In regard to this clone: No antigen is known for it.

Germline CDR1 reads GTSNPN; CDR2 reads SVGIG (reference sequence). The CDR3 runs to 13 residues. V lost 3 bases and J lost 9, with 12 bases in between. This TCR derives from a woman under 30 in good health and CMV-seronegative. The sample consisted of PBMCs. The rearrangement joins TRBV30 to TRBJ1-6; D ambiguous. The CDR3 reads CAWRGAGSSPLHF. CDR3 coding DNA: TGTGCCTGGAGGGGAGCAGGTTCTTCACCCCTCCACTTT.